The 10 T cell receptor beta chains given below trace back to one sample, sequenced in a study of blood T cells in healthy people across ages. For the second PCR, which ran for roughly 6 to 12 cycles, a sample-barcoded 5' primer and a J-beta primer mix were used. A single record per CDR3 protein comes from TCRdb applying MiXCR to the 5' RACE reads. This table holds 1,800,000 or so distinct CDR3 sequences, more than 35% found once. Sequencing was done on a sample of blood. These receptors were taken from a human donor in good health.

In regard to this clonotype: Given a much more abundant clone one base away, this may be a read error. This chain connects TRBV15 to TRBJ2-3; D is possibly TRBD1 or TRBD2 (5 bases each). Germline V gene sequence: CDR1 LNHNV, CDR2 YYDKDF (reference sequence). The CDR3 loop spans 15 amino acids. CDR3 in amino acids: CAASTNRDSTDTQYF. In DNA form, the CDR3 reads TGTGCCGCCAGCACCAATCGGGACAGCACAGATACGCAGTATTTT. Complete variable domain (other parts from reference TRBV15 and TRBJ2-3): DAMVIQNPRYQVTQFGKPVTLSCSQTLNHNVMYWYQQKSSQAPKLLFHYYDKDFNNEADTPDNFQSRRPNTSFCFLDIRSPGLGDTAMYLCAASTNRDSTDTQYFGPGTRLTVL.

This clonotype was counted between two and nine times. V and J are TRBV4-1 and TRBJ1-1, with 10 bases identical to TRBD1. The germline CDR1 and CDR2 sequences are MGHRA and YSYEKL. This CDR3 is built from 15 residues. Trimming removed 4 bases from V and 10 bases from J; junction bases left unmatched: 12. The CDR3 sequence is CASSLIDGTGVSAFF. The DNA of the CDR3 is TGCGCCAGCAGCCTGATCGATGGGACAGGGGTGTCAGCTTTCTTT.

This sequence joins TRBV12-3 or TRBV12-4 and TRBJ2-1; D remains unclear. The V end was cut by 6 bases, the J end by 10 bases, with 10 bases between. This CDR3 comprises 11 residues. The CDR3 sequence is CASRATGEQFF. CDR3 in DNA: TGTGCCAGCAGAGCCACTGGGGAGCAGTTCTTC.

This clonotype was seen more than once but under ten times. The V call is TRBV10-3, the J call TRBJ2-7, with D possibly matching TRBD2 (7 bases). Germline V gene lookup returns CDR1 ENHRY and CDR2 SYGVKD. The CDR3 loop spans 15 amino acids. V lost 2 bases, J lost 0 bases, and 11 bases lay in between. The CDR3 DNA reads as TGTGCCATCAGTGAGCGGGGGGCGAGCTCCTACGAGCAGTACTTC. It translates to CAISERGASSYEQYF.

This clonotype was found a few times. The chain has TRBV5-1 and TRBJ1-2; 7 bases align to TRBD1. CDR1 and CDR2 from the germline V gene are SGHRS and YFSETQ. The CDR3 extends over 14 amino acids. V lost 4 bases, J lost 2 bases, and 5 bases stayed unmatched. Written as DNA, the CDR3 is TGCGCCAGCAGCCCGGAACAGGGGAACTATGGCTACACCTTC. Translated, it gives CASSPEQGNYGYTF.

This rearrangement joins TRBV29-1 to TRBJ2-4; 10 bases are a match to TRBD1. The CDR3 is 13 amino acids. Trimming removed 4 bases from V and 13 bases from J; junction bases left unmatched: 10. In germline, CDR1 is SQVTM, CDR2 ANQGSEA. This CDR3 reads CSVVRTGGEEQYF. The CDR3 DNA sequence: TGCAGCGTTGTGAGGACAGGGGGTGAAGAGCAGTACTTC. Full variable domain (missing parts from reference TRBV29-1 and TRBJ2-4): SAVISQKPSRDICQRGTSLTIQCQVDSQVTMMFWYRQQPGQSLTLIATANQGSEATYESGFVIDKFPISRPNLTFSTLTVSNMSPEDSSIYLCSVVRTGGEEQYFGAGTRLSVL.

V is TRBV20-1 and J is TRBJ1-1; TRBD1 might be the D (6 bases). Germline V lookup: CDR1 DFQATT, CDR2 SNEGSKA (reference sequence). This CDR3 is built from 15 residues. The V and J ends lost 5 bases and 1 base respectively, with 17 bases between them. The CDR3 DNA follows: TGCAGTGCTCTGCTCCCGGGACACCCGAACACTGAAGCTTTCTTT. It translates to CSALLPGHPNTEAFF.

V and J are TRBV6-2 or TRBV6-3 and TRBJ1-5; TRBD1 aligns across 9 bases. Germline V gene lookup returns CDR1 MNHEY and CDR2 SVGEGT. CDR3 length: 16 amino acids. The junction had 9 bases not matched to a gene; V was cut back by 6 bases and J by 3 bases. The DNA for the CDR3 is TGTGCCAGCAGCTATTCCGGGACAGGGTTCAATCAGCCCCAGCATTTT. Its translation is CASSYSGTGFNQPQHF.

The rearrangement uses TRBV12-3 or TRBV12-4 and TRBJ1-2; TRBD1 matches at 7 bases. The CDR3 is 14 residues long. With 5 bases clipped from V and 7 bases from J, the junction kept 10 bases outside the gene matches. Here the CDR3 reads CASSGDRKSTGYTF. In DNA form, the CDR3 reads TGTGCCAGCAGTGGGGACAGAAAGTCCACTGGCTACACCTTC.

This clonotype came up once. The chain joins TRBV5-1 to TRBJ2-5; 9 bases align to TRBD2. CDR3 length: 16 residues. The germline CDR1 and CDR2 sequences are SGHRS and YFSETQ. Losses at the gene ends were 0 bases for V and 2 bases for J; bases not matched to a gene: 5. The CDR3, as DNA: TGCGCCAGCAGCTTGGAGGCGGGGGGGCGTCAAGAGACCCAGTACTTC. Residues: CASSLEAGGRQETQYF.